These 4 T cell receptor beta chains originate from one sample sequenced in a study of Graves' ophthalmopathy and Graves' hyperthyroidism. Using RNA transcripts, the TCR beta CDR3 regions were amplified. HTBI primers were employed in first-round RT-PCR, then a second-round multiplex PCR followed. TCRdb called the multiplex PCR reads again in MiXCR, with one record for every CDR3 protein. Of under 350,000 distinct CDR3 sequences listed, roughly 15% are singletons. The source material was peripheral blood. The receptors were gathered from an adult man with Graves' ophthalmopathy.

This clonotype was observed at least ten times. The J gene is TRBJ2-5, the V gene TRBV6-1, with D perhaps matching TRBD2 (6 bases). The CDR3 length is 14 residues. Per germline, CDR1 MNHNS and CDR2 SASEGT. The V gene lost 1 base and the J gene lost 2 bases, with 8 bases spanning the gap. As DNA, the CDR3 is TGTGCCAGCAGTGAAGTGGAGGGTCAAGAGACCCAGTACTTC. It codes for CASSEVEGQETQYF.

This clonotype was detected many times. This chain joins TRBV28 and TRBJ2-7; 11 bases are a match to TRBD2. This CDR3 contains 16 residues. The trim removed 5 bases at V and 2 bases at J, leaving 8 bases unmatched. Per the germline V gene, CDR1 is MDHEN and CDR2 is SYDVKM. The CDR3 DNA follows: TGTGCCAGCAGTCCCGCGGGACTAGCGGCCGCCTACGAGCAGTACTTC. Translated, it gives CASSPAGLAAAYEQYF.

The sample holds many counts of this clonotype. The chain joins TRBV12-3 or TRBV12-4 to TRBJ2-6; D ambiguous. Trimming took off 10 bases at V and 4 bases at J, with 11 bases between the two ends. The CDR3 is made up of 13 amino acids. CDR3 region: CATASSGANVLTF. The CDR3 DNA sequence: TGTGCCACCGCCTCGTCGGGGGCCAACGTCCTGACTTTC.

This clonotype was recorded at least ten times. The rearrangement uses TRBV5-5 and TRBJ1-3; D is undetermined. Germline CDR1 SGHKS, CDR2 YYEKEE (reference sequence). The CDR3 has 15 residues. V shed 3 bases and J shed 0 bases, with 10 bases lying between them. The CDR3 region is CASSSRFSSGNTIYF. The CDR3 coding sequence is TGTGCCAGCAGCTCACGTTTCTCCTCTGGAAACACCATATATTTT.